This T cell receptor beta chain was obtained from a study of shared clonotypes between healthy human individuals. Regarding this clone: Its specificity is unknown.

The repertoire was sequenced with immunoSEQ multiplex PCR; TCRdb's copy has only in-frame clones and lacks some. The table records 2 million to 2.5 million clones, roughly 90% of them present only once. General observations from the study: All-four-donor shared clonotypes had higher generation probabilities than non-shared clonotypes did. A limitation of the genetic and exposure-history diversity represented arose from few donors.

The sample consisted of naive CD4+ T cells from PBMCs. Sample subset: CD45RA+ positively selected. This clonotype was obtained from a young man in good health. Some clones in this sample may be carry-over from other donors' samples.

The CDR3 spells CASSYEGNTIYF. As DNA, the CDR3 is TGCGCCAGCAGTTACGAGGGAAACACCATATATTTT. The V call is TRBV5-1, the J call TRBJ1-3; the D is unclear. Germline V gene sequence: CDR1 SGHRS, CDR2 YFSETQ. Trimming stripped 5 bases from V and 4 bases from J, with 7 bases between. The CDR3 consists of 12 residues.